These T cell receptor beta chains were read from a single sample in a study of blood T cell repertoires in COVID-19. Produced via immunoSEQ multiplex PCR; TCRdb's table is partial and in-frame only. The sample includes around 250,000 clones, approximately 85% seen only once; the top ten take approximately 2%. The sample consisted of PBMCs or T cells enriched from blood (not recorded which). The receptors come from a woman between 45 and 60 years old who had recovered from COVID-19. Each CDR3 is given with its conserved first and last residue. A D gene is named only where the DNA matches it firmly. A clone size is listed for some rows: how often the clone was seen (once, few, many), or a class if it is expanded.

TRBV7-8	TRBJ1-3	-	-	CASSTLVGGRTGNTIYF	TGTGCCAGCAGCACCCTTGTCGGGGGGAGAACTGGAAACACCATATATTTT
TRBV29-1	TRBJ2-1	TRBD2	-	CSVERPAGEPSSYNEQFF	TGCAGCGTTGAACGCCCAGCGGGAGAGCCATCCTCCTACAATGAGCAGTTCTTC
TRBV6-5	TRBJ2-5	TRBD1	-	CASSPGQPGPGTQYF	TGTGCCAGCAGTCCGGGACAGCCTGGGCCTGGGACCCAGTACTTC
TRBV3-1/TRBV3-2	TRBJ2-1	TRBD2	once	CASSLASGRDNEQFF	TGTGCCAGCAGCCTCGCTAGCGGGAGGGACAATGAGCAGTTCTTC
TRBV5-1	TRBJ1-1	TRBD1	-	CASSKTGVDTEAFF	TGCGCCAGCAGCAAGACAGGGGTTGACACTGAAGCTTTCTTT
TRBV5-1	TRBJ2-5	-	-	CASSLGTLQETQYF	TGCGCCAGCAGTCTCGGGACTCTCCAAGAGACCCAGTACTTC
TRBV18	TRBJ1-1	-	-	CASSPGRNTEAFF	TGTGCCAGCTCACCAGGCCGGAACACTGAAGCTTTCTTT
TRBV4-1	TRBJ2-1	-	-	CASRYGLSSYNEQFF	TGCGCCAGCAGGTACGGACTGAGCTCCTACAATGAGCAGTTCTTC
TRBV9	TRBJ2-1	TRBD2	-	CASSLGTSGSEQFF	TGTGCCAGCAGCCTAGGGACTAGCGGGAGTGAGCAGTTCTTC
TRBV7-9	TRBJ2-7	-	once	CASSLAQKNRDYEQYF	TGTGCCAGCAGCTTAGCGCAAAAGAACAGGGACTACGAGCAGTACTTC
TRBV18	TRBJ1-4	-	-	CASSPQRSNEKLFF	TGTGCCAGCTCACCACAGCGGTCGAATGAAAAACTGTTTTTT
TRBV5-4	TRBJ1-2	TRBD1	-	CASSPGTGGRNGYTF	TGTGCCAGCAGCCCCGGGACAGGGGGCAGGAATGGCTACACCTTC
TRBV25-1	TRBJ2-3	-	few	CASSESVATLSSTDTQYF	TGTGCCAGCAGTGAATCAGTAGCGACACTCTCTAGCACAGATACGCAGTATTTT
TRBV10-3	TRBJ1-4	-	-	CAISDGSHSANEKLFF	TGTGCCATCAGTGACGGTTCCCACTCCGCTAATGAAAAACTGTTTTTT
TRBV18	TRBJ2-1	TRBD2	-	CASSPRLAGQSSYNEQFF	TGTGCCAGCTCACCACGGCTAGCGGGCCAGAGCTCCTACAATGAGCAGTTCTTC
TRBV28	TRBJ2-7	-	-	CASSLAAGEQYF	TGTGCCAGCAGTTTAGCGGCGGGAGAGCAGTACTTC
TRBV18	TRBJ1-2	-	-	CASSAVGGLDGYTF	TGTGCCAGCTCAGCCGTCGGGGGGCTCGATGGCTACACCTTC
TRBV7-9	TRBJ2-3	TRBD1	-	CASDRGQGLDTQYF	TGTGCCAGCGACCGGGGACAGGGACTTGATACGCAGTATTTT
TRBV3-1/TRBV3-2	TRBJ1-5	TRBD1	-	CASSPTGGNQPQHF	TGTGCCAGCAGCCCGACAGGGGGAAATCAGCCCCAGCATTTT
TRBV19	TRBJ1-6	TRBD1	-	CAGGTGHSPLHF	TGTGCCGGCGGGACAGGTCATTCACCCCTCCACTTT
TRBV5-1	TRBJ1-4	-	-	CASSSAATNEKLFF	TGCGCCAGCAGCTCGGCGGCAACTAATGAAAAACTGTTTTTT
TRBV6-1	TRBJ2-5	TRBD1	-	CASSDLGQLSTQYF	TGTGCCAGCAGTGATCTGGGACAGCTGAGCACCCAGTACTTC
TRBV28	TRBJ1-1	-	-	CASSSWGRTLGVNTEAFF	TGTGCCAGCAGTTCCTGGGGAAGAACGCTAGGGGTGAACACTGAAGCTTTCTTT
TRBV27	TRBJ1-1	-	-	CASSLSGQVGGAFF	TGTGCCAGCAGTTTATCAGGTCAGGTTGGAGGAGCTTTCTTT
TRBV29-1	TRBJ1-2	TRBD1	-	CSVETGGGYGYTF	TGCAGCGTCGAGACAGGGGGTGGCTATGGCTACACCTTC
TRBV5-1	TRBJ2-3	TRBD2	-	CASSPRLAGVSDTQYF	TGCGCCAGCAGTCCCCGACTAGCGGGAGTCTCAGATACGCAGTATTTT
TRBV19	TRBJ2-7	-	-	CASSTDLALEQYF	TGTGCCAGTAGTACTGATCTAGCGCTCGAGCAGTACTTC
TRBV7-9	TRBJ1-6	-	few	CASSYLEANNSPLHF	TGTGCCAGCAGTTACCTGGAAGCGAATAATTCACCCCTCCACTTT
TRBV6-5	TRBJ1-6	TRBD1	-	CASSNRGWNSPLHF	TGTGCCAGCAGTAACAGGGGTTGGAATTCACCCCTCCACTTT
TRBV12-3/TRBV12-4	TRBJ1-1	TRBD1	once	CASSHSGQGKAFF	TGTGCCAGCAGCCACTCCGGACAGGGAAAAGCTTTCTTT
TRBV5-1	TRBJ2-3	-	-	CASSLGLYPDTQYF	TGCGCCAGCAGCTTGGGACTTTACCCAGATACGCAGTATTTT
TRBV12-2	TRBJ1-5	-	-	CASRLRYSNRAQPQHF	TGTGCAAGTCGCTTACGATATTCAAACAGGGCTCAGCCCCAGCATTTT
TRBV7-9	TRBJ2-1	TRBD2	-	CASSLVMAGGPNEQFF	TGTGCCAGCAGCTTAGTTATGGCGGGAGGGCCAAATGAGCAGTTCTTC
TRBV11-2	TRBJ1-5	-	-	CASSPSGQPQHF	TGTGCCAGCAGCCCCTCGGGTCAGCCCCAGCATTTT
TRBV20-1	TRBJ2-3	-	-	CSASVVSTDTQYF	TGCAGTGCTAGTGTAGTAAGCACAGATACGCAGTATTTT
TRBV9	TRBJ2-7	TRBD2	once	CASSVGTGLAYYEQYF	TGTGCCAGCAGCGTAGGGACGGGACTAGCGTACTACGAGCAGTACTTC
TRBV2	TRBJ1-4	TRBD1	-	CASSQQGASGEKLFF	TGTGCCAGCAGTCAACAGGGGGCTTCGGGCGAAAAACTGTTTTTT
TRBV6-1	TRBJ2-1	-	-	CASSEFSRNEQFF	TGTGCCAGCAGTGAATTTTCGAGAAATGAGCAGTTCTTC
TRBV6-5	TRBJ2-3	TRBD1	-	CASSYQPGQGTTQYF	TGTGCCAGCAGTTACCAGCCGGGACAGGGGACTACGCAGTATTTT
TRBV10-2	TRBJ1-2	-	-	CASSERGSGYTF	TGCGCCAGCAGTGAACGAGGGTCTGGCTACACCTTC
TRBV28	TRBJ1-2	TRBD1	once	CASSSGQEPYGYTF	TGTGCCAGCAGTTCCGGACAGGAACCCTATGGCTACACCTTC
TRBV24-1	TRBJ2-3	-	once	CATFDSGTDTQYF	TGTGCCACCTTCGACTCGGGCACAGATACGCAGTATTTT
TRBV5-8	TRBJ2-2	TRBD2	-	CASSQRTSGTLNTGELFF	TGTGCCAGCAGCCAACGGACTAGCGGGACATTAAACACCGGGGAGCTGTTTTTT
TRBV5-8	TRBJ2-7	TRBD2	-	CASSPGGSGRANTYEQYF	TGTGCCAGCAGCCCTGGAGGTAGCGGGAGGGCGAATACCTACGAGCAGTACTTC
TRBV6-5	TRBJ2-7	TRBD1	-	CASSYGSGGSEQYF	TGTGCCAGCAGTTACGGGTCAGGGGGAAGCGAGCAGTACTTC